Listed below are T cell receptor beta chains from one sample, sequenced in a study of glioma-infiltrating T cells after dendritic cell vaccination. Libraries were prepared by immunoSEQ multiplex PCR; TCRdb keeps only in-frame clonotypes and omits some of them. The profile shows roughly 90,000 clones, over 75% of them singletons. The material sequenced was blood, taken before dendritic cell vaccination. These receptors all come from a human donor with glioblastoma. Each CDR3 is given with its conserved first and last residue. Fields, in order: CDR3 length, J gene, V gene, clone size, D gene, CDR3 protein, CDR3 DNA. The D gene is left open where the match is weak. The size entry is marked missing in some rows and otherwise reads once, few, many or a size class.

18,TRBJ2-2,TRBV14,once,TRBD1,CASSQAAWGQGITGELFF,TGTGCCAGCAGCCAAGCGGCTTGGGGACAGGGGATCACCGGGGAGCTGTTTTTT
12,TRBJ1-5,TRBV6-6,NA,NA,CASSTAGQPQHF,TGTGCCAGTTCTACCGCGGGTCAGCCCCAGCATTTT
16,TRBJ2-2,TRBV9,NA,NA,CASSSQQALFSGELFF,TGTGCCAGCAGCTCCCAGCAGGCTCTTTTCTCCGGGGAGCTGTTTTTT
15,TRBJ2-7,TRBV5-4,once,TRBD1,CASSLPGQGAREQYF,TGTGCCAGCAGCTTGCCGGGACAGGGGGCAAGGGAGCAGTACTTC
13,TRBJ1-5,TRBV2,few,NA,CASTVDSYQPQHF,TGTGCCAGCACTGTGGACAGCTATCAGCCCCAGCATTTT
15,TRBJ2-7,TRBV27,NA,TRBD2,CASSLTSGIFYEQYF,TGTGCCAGCAGTTTAACTAGCGGGATATTCTACGAGCAGTACTTC
15,TRBJ2-2,TRBV7-6,few,NA,CASSLVVAADGELFF,TGTGCCAGCAGCTTAGTTGTGGCGGCAGACGGGGAGCTGTTTTTT
16,TRBJ2-6,TRBV4-1,NA,TRBD1,CASSQAGTVGANVLTF,TGCGCCAGCAGCCAAGCGGGGACAGTGGGGGCCAACGTCCTGACTTTC
17,TRBJ2-6,TRBV4-3,NA,NA,CASSQDLGHSGANVLTF,TGCGCCAGCAGCCAAGATCTGGGACACTCTGGGGCCAACGTCCTGACTTTC
13,TRBJ2-3,TRBV5-1,NA,NA,CASSSQGGDTQYF,TGCGCCAGCAGCTCCCAAGGCGGAGATACGCAGTATTTT
15,TRBJ2-7,TRBV9,NA,TRBD1,CASSVAGQVGYEQYF,TGTGCCAGCAGCGTAGCGGGACAGGTCGGCTACGAGCAGTACTTC
14,TRBJ2-7,TRBV10-2,NA,TRBD1,CASSFPGTGYEQYF,TGCGCCAGCAGTTTCCCCGGGACAGGGTACGAGCAGTACTTC
16,TRBJ1-1,TRBV18,NA,TRBD1,CASSPLAGGDFTEAFF,TGTGCCAGCTCACCATTGGCAGGGGGCGATTTCACTGAAGCTTTCTTT
15,TRBJ1-3,TRBV9,NA,TRBD1,CASSTNRGSGNTIYF,TGTGCCAGCAGCACAAACAGGGGGTCTGGAAACACCATATATTTT
15,TRBJ1-1,TRBV19,NA,TRBD1,CASSILGTANTEAFF,TGTGCCAGTAGCATCCTAGGGACAGCAAACACTGAAGCTTTCTTT
15,TRBJ2-5,TRBV27,once,TRBD1,CASSSLQGARETQYF,TGTGCCAGCAGTTCACTACAGGGGGCACGGGAGACCCAGTACTTC
15,TRBJ1-2,TRBV7-2,NA,NA,CASSFPPAGKGGYTF,TGTGCCAGCAGCTTCCCCCCTGCAGGGAAGGGGGGCTACACCTTC
16,TRBJ1-2,TRBV6-1,NA,TRBD1,CASSERTGDENYGYTF,TGTGCCAGCAGTGAACGGACAGGGGATGAAAACTATGGCTACACCTTC
14,TRBJ2-2,TRBV29-1,NA,NA,CSVDKGLNTGELFF,TGCAGCGTTGATAAGGGGCTGAACACCGGGGAGCTGTTTTTT
14,TRBJ1-6,TRBV5-4,NA,NA,CASTRTEDNSPLHF,TGTGCCAGCACTAGGACAGAAGATAATTCACCCCTCCACTTT
14,TRBJ2-3,TRBV28,NA,NA,CASSLGSPRDTQYF,TGTGCCAGCAGTCTCGGGAGCCCACGAGATACGCAGTATTTT
16,TRBJ2-7,TRBV5-6,NA,NA,CASSWGTGHFSYEQYF,TGTGCCAGCAGCTGGGGCACGGGACACTTCTCCTACGAGCAGTACTTC
16,TRBJ1-5,TRBV28,NA,NA,CASKTPGRPDNQPQHF,TGTGCCAGCAAAACCCCCGGGAGACCTGACAATCAGCCCCAGCATTTT
15,TRBJ2-1,TRBV6-5,NA,NA,CASTLLAGRPNEQFF,TGTGCCAGCACCCTACTTGCGGGCAGACCCAATGAGCAGTTCTTC
15,TRBJ2-5,TRBV29-1,NA,TRBD2,CSVLLAGVRQETQYF,TGCAGCGTATTATTAGCGGGAGTAAGACAGGAGACCCAGTACTTC
14,TRBJ1-5,TRBV25-1,NA,NA,CASSEQGINQPQHF,TGTGCCAGCAGCGAACAGGGAATCAATCAGCCCCAGCATTTT
15,TRBJ1-2,TRBV9,NA,NA,CASSVEPPGNYGYTF,TGTGCCAGCAGCGTAGAACCCCCAGGGAACTATGGCTACACCTTC
16,TRBJ2-2,TRBV4-1,NA,NA,CASSQDRGIRTGELFF,TGCGCCAGCAGCCAAGATCGGGGGATCCGCACCGGGGAGCTGTTTTTT
19,TRBJ2-1,TRBV27,NA,TRBD2,CASSLSGPLAGSSYNEQFF,TGTGCCAGCAGTTTATCAGGCCCACTAGCGGGGTCTTCCTACAATGAGCAGTTCTTC
15,TRBJ2-1,TRBV2,NA,TRBD2,CASSVSATSGRPSFF,TGTGCCAGCAGCGTATCGGCGACTAGCGGGAGGCCCTCGTTCTTC
13,TRBJ1-2,TRBV19,NA,TRBD1,CASSLTGDYGYTF,TGTGCCAGTAGCTTGACAGGGGACTATGGCTACACCTTC
14,TRBJ1-1,TRBV19,NA,TRBD1,CASSLGTGGTEAFF,TGTGCCAGTAGTCTAGGGACAGGGGGCACTGAAGCTTTCTTT
15,TRBJ2-7,TRBV28,NA,TRBD1,CASSFSRTGGDEQYF,TGTGCCAGCAGTTTTTCCAGGACAGGGGGTGACGAGCAGTACTTC
15,TRBJ2-7,TRBV7-2,NA,NA,CASSLRGLNSYEQYF,TGTGCCAGCAGCTTAAGAGGGCTGAACTCCTACGAGCAGTACTTC
15,TRBJ1-6,TRBV5-6,NA,TRBD1,CASSLGDRVGSPLHF,TGTGCCAGCAGCTTGGGGGACAGGGTAGGGTCACCCCTCCACTTT
15,TRBJ2-7,TRBV6-1,NA,NA,CASTPRGFQAYEQYF,TGTGCCAGCACGCCCAGAGGGTTTCAGGCCTACGAGCAGTACTTC
15,TRBJ2-1,TRBV6-6,NA,TRBD1,CASSYKGQGSPRQFF,TGTGCCAGCAGTTACAAGGGACAGGGGTCTCCTCGGCAGTTCTTC
16,TRBJ1-2,TRBV7-9,NA,NA,CASSTPGTTQRYGYTF,TGTGCCAGCAGCACCCCCGGGACAACCCAACGCTATGGCTACACCTTC
16,TRBJ1-4,TRBV30,NA,TRBD1,CAWKVGQGATNEELFF,TGTGCCTGGAAAGTCGGACAGGGGGCAACTAATGAAGAACTGTTTTTT
15,TRBJ2-3,TRBV11-3,NA,TRBD2,CASSPREEGPDTQYF,TGTGCCAGCAGCCCACGGGAGGAAGGCCCAGATACGCAGTATTTT
16,TRBJ2-1,TRBV5-1,NA,TRBD2,CASSLGLASGTNEQFF,TGCGCCAGCAGCTTGGGGCTAGCTAGCGGGACGAATGAGCAGTTCTTC
15,TRBJ2-3,TRBV7-9,NA,TRBD2,CASSLGLADTDTQYF,TGTGCCAGCAGCTTAGGGCTAGCGGACACAGATACGCAGTATTTT
16,TRBJ2-7,TRBV18,NA,TRBD2,CASSGTSGFPRYEQYF,TGTGCCAGCTCAGGGACTAGCGGGTTTCCCCGCTACGAGCAGTACTTC
14,TRBJ1-2,TRBV2,NA,TRBD1,CATERSGTGDGYTF,TGTGCCACCGAGCGATCCGGGACAGGGGATGGCTACACCTTC
12,TRBJ1-3,TRBV7-2,NA,NA,CASSFESYTIYF,TGTGCCAGCAGCTTTGAGTCTTACACCATATATTTT
17,TRBJ2-2,TRBV9,NA,TRBD2,CASSVSLAGSATGELFF,TGTGCCAGCAGCGTATCCCTAGCGGGATCGGCCACCGGGGAGCTGTTTTTT
15,TRBJ2-7,TRBV5-1,NA,TRBD1,CASSLAVTGGAEQYF,TGCGCCAGCAGCTTGGCCGTGACAGGGGGCGCCGAGCAGTACTTC
15,TRBJ2-7,TRBV11-1,NA,NA,CASSPSAGDSYEQYF,TGTGCCAGCAGCCCGAGCGCGGGTGATTCCTACGAGCAGTACTTC
15,TRBJ2-2,TRBV2,NA,TRBD1,CASIPGQVNTGELFF,TGTGCCAGCATTCCGGGACAGGTGAACACCGGGGAGCTGTTTTTT
16,TRBJ2-2,TRBV29-1,NA,TRBD1,CSVGQGKSHRTGELFF,TGCAGCGTTGGACAGGGTAAGTCACACCGAACCGGGGAGCTGTTTTTT
16,TRBJ2-7,TRBV4-2,NA,TRBD2,CASSRLAASGSYEQYF,TGTGCCAGCAGCCGACTAGCGGCTAGCGGGTCTTACGAGCAGTACTTC
11,TRBJ1-1,TRBV19,NA,NA,CASSNEEKAFF,TGTGCCAGTAGTAACGAGGAAAAAGCTTTCTTT
13,TRBJ2-5,TRBV25-1,NA,TRBD1,CASTRDRSVAQYF,TGTGCCAGCACCCGGGACAGGAGCGTTGCCCAGTACTTC
14,TRBJ1-6,TRBV25-1,medium-sized,NA,CASSESAGASPLHF,TGTGCCAGCAGTGAGTCCGCGGGGGCTTCACCCCTCCACTTT
15,TRBJ2-1,TRBV5-1,NA,TRBD1,CASSLEDRGRNEQFF,TGCGCCAGCAGCTTGGAGGACAGGGGGCGCAATGAGCAGTTCTTC
16,TRBJ2-1,TRBV14,once,NA,CASSQVGLENHNEQFF,TGTGCCAGCAGCCAAGTAGGCCTAGAGAACCACAATGAGCAGTTCTTC
15,TRBJ2-7,TRBV6-5,NA,TRBD2,CASTPGGMSSYEQYF,TGTGCCAGCACTCCCGGGGGGATGAGCTCCTACGAGCAGTACTTC